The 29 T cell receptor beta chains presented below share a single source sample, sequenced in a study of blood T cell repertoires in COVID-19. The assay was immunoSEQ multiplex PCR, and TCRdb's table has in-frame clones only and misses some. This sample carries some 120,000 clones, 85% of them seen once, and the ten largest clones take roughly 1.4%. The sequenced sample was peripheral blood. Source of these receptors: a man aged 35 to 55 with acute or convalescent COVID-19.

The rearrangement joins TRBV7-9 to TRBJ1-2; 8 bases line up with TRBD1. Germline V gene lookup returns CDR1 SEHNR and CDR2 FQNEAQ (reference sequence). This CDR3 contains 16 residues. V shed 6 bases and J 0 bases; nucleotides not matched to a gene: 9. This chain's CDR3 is CASSGGTGVANYGYTF. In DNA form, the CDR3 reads TGTGCCAGCAGTGGGGGGACAGGCGTAGCTAACTATGGCTACACCTTC.

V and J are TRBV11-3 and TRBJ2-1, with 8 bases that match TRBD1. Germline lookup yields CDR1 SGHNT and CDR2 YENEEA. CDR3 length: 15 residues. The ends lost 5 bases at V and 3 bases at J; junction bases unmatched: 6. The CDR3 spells CASSPGGGNYNEQFF. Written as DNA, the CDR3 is TGTGCCAGCAGCCCAGGGGGCGGGAACTACAATGAGCAGTTCTTC.

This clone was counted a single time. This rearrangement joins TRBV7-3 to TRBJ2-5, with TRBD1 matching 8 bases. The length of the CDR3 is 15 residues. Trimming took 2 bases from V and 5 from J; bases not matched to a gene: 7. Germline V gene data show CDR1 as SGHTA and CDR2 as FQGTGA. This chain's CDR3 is CASSLGRGLGETQYF. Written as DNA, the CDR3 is TGTGCCAGCAGCTTAGGCAGGGGGCTAGGGGAGACCCAGTACTTC.

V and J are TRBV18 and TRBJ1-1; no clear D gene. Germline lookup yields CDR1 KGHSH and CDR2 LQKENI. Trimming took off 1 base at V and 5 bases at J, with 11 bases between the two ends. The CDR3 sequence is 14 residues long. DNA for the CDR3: TGTGCCAGCTCACCACAGGTAGGGAGGACTGAAGCTTTCTTT. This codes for CASSPQVGRTEAFF.

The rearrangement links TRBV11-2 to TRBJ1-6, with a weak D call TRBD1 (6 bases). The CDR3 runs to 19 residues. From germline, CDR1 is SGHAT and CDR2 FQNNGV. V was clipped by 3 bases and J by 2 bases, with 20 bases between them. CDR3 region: CASSFSLSRGATYNSPLHF. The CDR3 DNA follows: TGTGCCAGCAGCTTTAGCCTCTCTCGGGGGGCCACCTATAATTCACCCCTCCACTTT.

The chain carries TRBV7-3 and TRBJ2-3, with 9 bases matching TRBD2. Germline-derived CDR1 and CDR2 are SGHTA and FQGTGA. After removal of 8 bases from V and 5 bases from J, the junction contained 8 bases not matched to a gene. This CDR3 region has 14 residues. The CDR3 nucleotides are TGTGCCAGCGGGAGTAGCGGGGGTGTAGATACGCAGTATTTT. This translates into CASGSSGGVDTQYF.

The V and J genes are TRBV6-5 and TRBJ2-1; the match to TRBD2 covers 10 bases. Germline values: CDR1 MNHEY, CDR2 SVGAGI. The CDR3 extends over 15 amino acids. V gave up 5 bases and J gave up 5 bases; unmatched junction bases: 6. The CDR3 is CASSTGTSDDNEQFF. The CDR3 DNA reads TGTGCCAGCAGTACCGGGACTAGCGACGACAATGAGCAGTTCTTC.

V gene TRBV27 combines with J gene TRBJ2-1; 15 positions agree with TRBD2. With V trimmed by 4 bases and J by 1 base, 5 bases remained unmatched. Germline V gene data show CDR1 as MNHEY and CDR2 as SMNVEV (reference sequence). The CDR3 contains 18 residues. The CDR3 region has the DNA TGTGCCAGCAGTTCAGGACTAGCGGGGGGGCCGTCCTACAATGAGCAGTTCTTC. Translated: CASSSGLAGGPSYNEQFF.

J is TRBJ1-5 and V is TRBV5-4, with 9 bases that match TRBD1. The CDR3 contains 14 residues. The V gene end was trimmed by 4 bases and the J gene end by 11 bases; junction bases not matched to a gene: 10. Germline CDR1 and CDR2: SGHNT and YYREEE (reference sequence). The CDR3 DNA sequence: TGTGCCAGCAGCCGGGACAGGGCTGTCACGACCCAGCATTTT. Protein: CASSRDRAVTTQHF.

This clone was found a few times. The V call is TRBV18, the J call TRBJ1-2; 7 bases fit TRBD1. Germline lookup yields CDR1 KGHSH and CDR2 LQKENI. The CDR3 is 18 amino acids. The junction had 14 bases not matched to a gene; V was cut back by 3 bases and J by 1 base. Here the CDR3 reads CASSPRSHPGQNNYGYTF. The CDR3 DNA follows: TGTGCCAGCTCACCGAGAAGCCATCCGGGACAGAATAACTATGGCTACACCTTC.

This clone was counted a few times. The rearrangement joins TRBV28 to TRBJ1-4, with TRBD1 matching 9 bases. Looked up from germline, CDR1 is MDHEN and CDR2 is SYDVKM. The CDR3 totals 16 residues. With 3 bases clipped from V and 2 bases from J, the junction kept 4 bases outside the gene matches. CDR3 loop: CASSLAGQGTNEKLFF. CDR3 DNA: TGTGCCAGCAGTTTGGCGGGACAGGGCACTAATGAAAAACTGTTTTTT.

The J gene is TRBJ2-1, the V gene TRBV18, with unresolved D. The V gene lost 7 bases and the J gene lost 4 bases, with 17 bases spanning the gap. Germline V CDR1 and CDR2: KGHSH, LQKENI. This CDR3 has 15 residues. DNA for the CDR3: TGTGCCAGCTACATAGCCGGCCATGTTTACAATGAGCAGTTCTTC. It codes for CASYIAGHVYNEQFF.

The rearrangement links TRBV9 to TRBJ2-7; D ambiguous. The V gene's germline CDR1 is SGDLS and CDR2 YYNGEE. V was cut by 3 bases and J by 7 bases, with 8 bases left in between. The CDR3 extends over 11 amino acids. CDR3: CASSAGGEQYF. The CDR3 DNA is TGTGCCAGCAGCGCAGGTGGGGAGCAGTACTTC.

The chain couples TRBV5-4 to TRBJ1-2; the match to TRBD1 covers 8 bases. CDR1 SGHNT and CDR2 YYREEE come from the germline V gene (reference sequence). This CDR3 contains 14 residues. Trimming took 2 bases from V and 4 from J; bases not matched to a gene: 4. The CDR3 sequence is CASSLQGVAYGYTF. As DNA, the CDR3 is TGTGCCAGCAGCTTACAGGGGGTGGCCTATGGCTACACCTTC.

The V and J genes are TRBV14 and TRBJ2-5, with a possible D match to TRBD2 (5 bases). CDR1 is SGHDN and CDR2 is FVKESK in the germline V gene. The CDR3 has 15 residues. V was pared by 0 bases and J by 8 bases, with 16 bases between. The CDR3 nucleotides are TGTGCCAGCAGCCAAGATTTGTCCCCGGGATTAACCCAGTACTTC. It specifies CASSQDLSPGLTQYF.

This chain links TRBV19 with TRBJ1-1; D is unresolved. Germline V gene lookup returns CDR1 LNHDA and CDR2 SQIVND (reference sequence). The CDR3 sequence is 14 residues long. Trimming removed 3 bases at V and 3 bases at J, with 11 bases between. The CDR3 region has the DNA TGTGCCAGTAGTATTATTGCGGGGTACACTGAAGCTTTCTTT. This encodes CASSIIAGYTEAFF.

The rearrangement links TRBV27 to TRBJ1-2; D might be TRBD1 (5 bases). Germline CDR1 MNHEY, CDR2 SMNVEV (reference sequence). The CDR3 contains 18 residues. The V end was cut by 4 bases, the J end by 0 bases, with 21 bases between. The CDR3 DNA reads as TGTGCCAGCAGTTCCCCCCGGGGGAGCACCCCTACTAACTATGGCTACACCTTC. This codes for CASSSPRGSTPTNYGYTF.

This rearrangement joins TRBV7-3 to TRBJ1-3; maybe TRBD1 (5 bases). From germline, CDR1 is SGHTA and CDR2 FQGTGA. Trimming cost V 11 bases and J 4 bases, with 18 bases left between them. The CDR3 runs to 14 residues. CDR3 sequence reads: CAGPTGVGGNTIYF. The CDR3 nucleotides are TGTGCCGGTCCGACGGGGGTAGGGGGAAACACCATATATTTT.

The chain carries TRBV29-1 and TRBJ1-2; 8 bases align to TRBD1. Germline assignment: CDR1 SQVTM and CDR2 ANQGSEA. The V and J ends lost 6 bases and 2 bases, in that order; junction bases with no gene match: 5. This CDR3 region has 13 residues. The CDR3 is CSVARTGNYGYTF. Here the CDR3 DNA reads TGCAGCGTCGCACGGACAGGGAACTATGGCTACACCTTC.

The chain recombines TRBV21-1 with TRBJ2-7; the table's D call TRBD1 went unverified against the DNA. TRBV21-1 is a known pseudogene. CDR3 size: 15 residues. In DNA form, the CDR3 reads TGTGCCACCGGGCCCCCCGGGACAGGGAGCGTCGAGCAGTACTTC. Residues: CATGPPGTGSVEQYF.

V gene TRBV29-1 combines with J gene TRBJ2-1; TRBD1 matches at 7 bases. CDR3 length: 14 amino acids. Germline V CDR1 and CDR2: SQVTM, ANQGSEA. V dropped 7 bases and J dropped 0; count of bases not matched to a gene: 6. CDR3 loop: CSAKGAASYNEQFF. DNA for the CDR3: TGCAGCGCCAAGGGGGCGGCCTCCTACAATGAGCAGTTCTTC.

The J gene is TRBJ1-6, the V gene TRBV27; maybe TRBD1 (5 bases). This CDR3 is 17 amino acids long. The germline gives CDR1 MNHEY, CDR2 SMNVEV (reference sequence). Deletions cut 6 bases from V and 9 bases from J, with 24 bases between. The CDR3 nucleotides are TGTGCCAGCAGCCTCAGGGCTCCAGGGTTGATAGGTTCACCCCTCCACTTT. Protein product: CASSLRAPGLIGSPLHF.

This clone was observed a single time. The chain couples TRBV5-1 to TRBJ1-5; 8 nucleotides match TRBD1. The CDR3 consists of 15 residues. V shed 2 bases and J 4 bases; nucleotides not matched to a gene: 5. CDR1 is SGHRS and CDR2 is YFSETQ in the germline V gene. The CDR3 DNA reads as TGCGCCAGCAGCTTTGGGACAGGTCCAAATCAGCCCCAGCATTTT. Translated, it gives CASSFGTGPNQPQHF.

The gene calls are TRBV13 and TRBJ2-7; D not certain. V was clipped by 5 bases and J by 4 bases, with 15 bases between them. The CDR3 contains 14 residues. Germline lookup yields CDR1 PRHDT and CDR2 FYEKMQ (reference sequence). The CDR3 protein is CASSARNYRYEQYF. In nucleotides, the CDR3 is TGTGCCAGCAGCGCTCGGAACTACCGTTACGAGCAGTACTTC.

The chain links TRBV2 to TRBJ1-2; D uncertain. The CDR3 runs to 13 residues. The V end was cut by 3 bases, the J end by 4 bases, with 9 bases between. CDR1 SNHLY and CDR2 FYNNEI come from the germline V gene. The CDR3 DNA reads TGTGCCAGCAGTGAGAACCTCGGCTATGGCTACACCTTC. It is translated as CASSENLGYGYTF.

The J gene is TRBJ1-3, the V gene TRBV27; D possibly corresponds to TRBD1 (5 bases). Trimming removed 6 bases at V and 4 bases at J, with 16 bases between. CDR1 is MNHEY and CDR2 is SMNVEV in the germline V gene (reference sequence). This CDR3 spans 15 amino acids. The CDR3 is CASSYFRGLGNTIYF. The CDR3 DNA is TGTGCCAGCAGCTACTTTAGGGGCTTAGGAAACACCATATATTTT.

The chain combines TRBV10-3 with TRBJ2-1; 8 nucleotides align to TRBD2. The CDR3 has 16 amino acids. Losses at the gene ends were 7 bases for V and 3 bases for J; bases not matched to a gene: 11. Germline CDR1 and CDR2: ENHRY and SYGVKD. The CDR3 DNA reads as TGTGCCATCAAAATGGCCACTAGCGGCTTCTACAATGAGCAGTTCTTC. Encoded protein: CAIKMATSGFYNEQFF.

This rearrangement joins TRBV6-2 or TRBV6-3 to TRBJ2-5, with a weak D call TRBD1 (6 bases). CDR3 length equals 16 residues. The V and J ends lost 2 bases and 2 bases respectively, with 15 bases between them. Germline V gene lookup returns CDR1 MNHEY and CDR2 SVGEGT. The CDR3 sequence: CASSYDAGDVQETQYF. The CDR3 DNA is TGTGCCAGCAGTTACGACGCAGGGGATGTTCAAGAGACCCAGTACTTC.

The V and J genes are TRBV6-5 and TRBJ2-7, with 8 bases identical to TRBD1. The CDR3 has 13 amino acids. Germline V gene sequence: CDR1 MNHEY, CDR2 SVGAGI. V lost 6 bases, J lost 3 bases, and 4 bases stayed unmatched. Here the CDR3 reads CASRKQGGYEQYF. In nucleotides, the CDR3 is TGTGCCAGCAGGAAACAGGGGGGCTACGAGCAGTACTTC.